A selection of T cell receptor beta chains follows, all from one sample in a study of blood T cell repertoires in COVID-19. Sequencing used immunoSEQ multiplex PCR; TCRdb keeps in-frame clones, though not all of them. This sample yields 160,000 or so clones, of which roughly 77% are seen a single time; 6.5% to 7% belongs to the top ten. Sequencing was done on a sample of peripheral blood. These receptors were obtained from a man between 70 and 80 years old with active or convalescent COVID-19. Each CDR3 is given with its conserved first and last residue. A D gene is named only where the DNA matches it firmly. Part of the rows lack a size; the others show once, few, many or a class for expanded clones.

>TRBV7-2|-|TRBD2|TRBJ2-1
CASSSGGGAYNEQFF
TGTGCCAGCAGCTCGGGGGGGGGTGCTTACAATGAGCAGTTCTTC
>TRBV4-3|-|-|TRBJ1-4
CASSQTAEKLFF
TGCGCCAGCAGCCAAACAGCTGAAAAACTGTTTTTT
>TRBV27|few|TRBD1|TRBJ1-2
CASSRQGFIYGYTF
TGTGCCAGCAGCCGACAGGGGTTTATTTATGGCTACACCTTC
>TRBV5-3|-|-|TRBJ1-1
CARSLKEGESPEAFF
TGTGCCAGAAGCTTGAAGGAGGGTGAATCCCCTGAAGCTTTCTTT
>TRBV10-2|-|-|TRBJ2-7
CASSDNIPPHEQYF
TGCGCCAGCAGTGACAACATCCCTCCCCACGAGCAGTACTTC
>TRBV3-1/TRBV3-2|-|-|TRBJ2-2
CASSQVRLTGELFF
TGTGCCAGCAGCCAAGTCCGACTCACCGGGGAGCTGTTTTTT
>TRBV6-5|-|TRBD1|TRBJ1-2
CASSVQGQGFFGYTF
TGTGCCAGCTCCGTCCAGGGACAGGGGTTTTTTGGCTACACCTTC
>TRBV5-1|-|TRBD1|TRBJ1-6
CASSLRTGESPLHF
TGCGCCAGCAGCTTGCGGACAGGGGAATCACCCCTCCACTTT
>TRBV14|-|TRBD1|TRBJ1-2
CASSQYQDPGQGAWGYTF
TGTGCCAGCAGCCAATACCAAGACCCGGGACAGGGGGCATGGGGCTACACCTTC
>TRBV7-9|-|-|TRBJ2-1
CASSLVPRGDNEQFF
TGTGCCAGCAGCTTAGTACCCAGGGGGGACAATGAGCAGTTCTTC
>TRBV11-2|once|-|TRBJ1-3
CASSLSVGRFAYTIYF
TGTGCCAGCAGTCTCAGCGTTGGTCGTTTTGCGTACACCATATATTTT
>TRBV7-2|-|TRBD1|TRBJ1-2
CASSLAFRQGENYGYTF
TGTGCCAGCAGCTTAGCATTTAGACAGGGAGAAAACTATGGCTACACCTTC
>TRBV18|-|-|TRBJ2-5
CASSPRRGETQYF
TGTGCCAGCTCACCACGGAGGGGAGAGACCCAGTACTTC
>TRBV30|-|-|TRBJ2-1
CAWSVDLENEQFF
TGTGCCTGGAGTGTAGACCTAGAGAATGAGCAGTTCTTC
>TRBV3-1/TRBV3-2|-|TRBD2|TRBJ2-1
CASSPGRASGREIGDNEQFF
TGTGCCAGCAGCCCTGGAAGGGCTAGCGGGAGAGAGATTGGGGACAATGAGCAGTTCTTC
>TRBV7-2|-|-|TRBJ2-7
CASSLEGLPWSYEQYF
TGTGCCAGCAGCTTAGAGGGACTCCCGTGGTCCTACGAGCAGTACTTC
>TRBV18|-|TRBD1|TRBJ2-7
CASSPRTGSYEQYF
TGTGCCAGCTCACCACGGACAGGGTCCTACGAGCAGTACTTC
>TRBV18|-|TRBD2|TRBJ2-7
CASSPGEGSSYEQYF
TGTGCCAGCTCACCAGGGGAGGGCAGCTCCTACGAGCAGTACTTC
>TRBV6-5|-|-|TRBJ2-1
CASSYGSVGSYNEQFF
TGTGCCAGCAGTTACGGGAGCGTCGGCTCCTACAATGAGCAGTTCTTC
>TRBV9|-|-|TRBJ1-5
CASSSHAGDQPQHF
TGTGCCAGCAGTAGTCACGCGGGCGATCAGCCCCAGCATTTT
>TRBV7-3|-|-|TRBJ2-2
CASSFDSTGELFF
TGTGCCAGCAGCTTTGACAGCACCGGGGAGCTGTTTTTT
>TRBV6-1|-|-|TRBJ1-1
CASSEVGVTEAFF
TGTGCCAGCAGTGAAGTAGGGGTCACTGAAGCTTTCTTT
>TRBV7-2|-|TRBD2|TRBJ2-3
CASSLERGGGTQYF
TGTGCCAGCAGCTTAGAACGCGGGGGGGGTACGCAGTATTTT
>TRBV3-1/TRBV3-2|-|-|TRBJ1-1
CASSLGGVNTEAFF
TGTGCCAGCAGCCTGGGGGGGGTAAACACTGAAGCTTTCTTT
>TRBV9|-|-|TRBJ1-1
CASSVAPKGSNTEAFF
TGTGCCAGCAGCGTAGCTCCTAAGGGGTCGAACACTGAAGCTTTCTTT
>TRBV5-6|-|-|TRBJ2-3
CASSGRGWAQYF
TGTGCCAGCAGCGGCAGGGGTTGGGCGCAGTATTTT
>TRBV10-1|-|-|TRBJ1-3
CASSEKGSSGNTIYF
TGCGCCAGCAGTGAGAAAGGGAGCTCTGGAAACACCATATATTTT
>TRBV6-6|once|-|TRBJ1-2
CASSFPIRDTYYGYTF
TGTGCCAGCAGTTTTCCCATCCGGGACACCTACTATGGCTACACCTTC
>TRBV28|-|TRBD1|TRBJ1-1
CASSLRGTVNTEAFF
TGTGCCAGCAGTTTACGCGGGACAGTTAACACTGAAGCTTTCTTT
>TRBV5-1|-|-|TRBJ1-1
CASSHNTGNTEAFF
TGCGCCAGCAGCCATAATACCGGGAACACTGAAGCTTTCTTT
>TRBV18|medium-sized|TRBD2|TRBJ2-2
CASSPPVSGSGGELFF
TGTGCCAGCTCCCCCCCCGTCAGCGGGAGCGGCGGGGAGCTGTTTTTT
>TRBV6-4|-|TRBD2|TRBJ2-2
CASSTSGGGTGELFF
TGTGCCAGCAGCACTAGCGGGGGAGGCACCGGGGAGCTGTTTTTT
>TRBV6-2/TRBV6-3|once|TRBD2|TRBJ2-7
CASSSSLAGVSYEQYF
TGTGCCAGCAGCAGTTCTTTAGCGGGAGTAAGCTACGAGCAGTACTTC
>TRBV10-3|-|-|TRBJ2-3
CAISPGESTDTQYF
TGTGCCATCAGCCCGGGGGAGTCGACAGATACGCAGTATTTT
>TRBV18|-|-|TRBJ1-1
CASSTNKRQDVGNTEAFF
TGTGCCAGCTCAACTAACAAAAGACAGGATGTAGGGAACACTGAAGCTTTCTTT
>TRBV6-2/TRBV6-3|-|TRBD2|TRBJ2-1
CASSFTSGSRYNEQFF
TGTGCCAGCAGTTTCACTAGCGGGAGTCGGTACAATGAGCAGTTCTTC
>TRBV11-1|-|-|TRBJ2-3
CASSPTELGSGAQYF
TGTGCCAGCAGCCCAACAGAACTGGGGAGTGGGGCGCAGTATTTT
>TRBV29-1|-|-|TRBJ2-7
CSAWGQGLYEQYF
TGCAGCGCCTGGGGCCAGGGACTCTACGAGCAGTACTTC
>TRBV7-2|-|-|TRBJ2-1
CASSIHSSYNEQFF
TGTGCCAGCAGCATTCATAGCTCCTACAATGAGCAGTTCTTC
>TRBV5-5|-|-|TRBJ1-2
CASSFIQTGGYTF
TGTGCCAGCAGCTTCATCCAAACGGGAGGCTACACCTTC
>TRBV5-1|-|TRBD1|TRBJ2-5
CASSLGQGVIQETQYF
TGCGCCAGCAGCTTGGGCCAGGGGGTCATCCAAGAGACCCAGTACTTC
>TRBV19|-|-|TRBJ1-5
CASSITRSPANPTASNQPQHF
TGTGCCAGTAGTATCACTCGTTCCCCCGCTAACCCGACAGCTAGCAATCAGCCCCAGCATTTT
>TRBV18|-|-|TRBJ1-1
CASSPTGGDTEAFF
TGTGCCAGCTCACCAACGGGCGGGGACACTGAAGCTTTCTTT
>TRBV6-6|-|-|TRBJ1-1
CASEEGWSTEAFF
TGTGCCAGCGAGGAGGGATGGAGCACTGAAGCTTTCTTT
>TRBV19|-|-|TRBJ2-4
CASTEQRGNIQYF
TGTGCCAGTACGGAACAGAGGGGGAACATTCAGTACTTC
>TRBV3-1/TRBV3-2|-|TRBD2|TRBJ2-1
CASSTPRTSGLNEQFF
TGTGCCAGCAGCACCCCCCGGACTAGCGGGCTCAATGAGCAGTTCTTC
>TRBV30|-|-|TRBJ1-5
CAWADLAGPQHF
TGTGCCTGGGCGGACCTCGCGGGGCCCCAGCATTTT